Sequencing of this T cell receptor beta chain was carried out in a study of CD8+CD57+ T cells in acquired aplastic anemia. Study context: Sorted CD4+ and CD8+ cells yielded around 3.3 ug of DNA on average. Healthy donor CD4+ cell samples had a mean of roughly 10 million reads.

In the case of this clonotype: Its antigen is as yet unknown.

V lost 1 base and J lost 1, with 3 bases in between. CDR1 is SGHRS, CDR2 YFSETQ, per germline. The length of the CDR3 is 13 residues. The use of genomic DNA as template underpinned the TCR beta VDJ and CDR3 profiling. Each CDR3 protein is one row after TCRdb ran MiXCR on the reads. Among about 220,000 distinct CDR3 sequences listed, 34% were seen once. Study findings and constraints: Between patients and controls, CD8+ Simpson's diversity did not vary significantly.

Sequencing was done on a sample of sorted CD4+, CD8+, or CD8+CD57+ T cells (not recorded which) from PBMCs. The sequence was obtained from a human donor in good health, serving as a control. The chain combines TRBV5-1 with TRBJ1-5; D is unresolved. The CDR3 coding sequence is TGCGCCAGCAGCTTGTGGAGCAATCAGCCCCAGCATTTT. Translated, it gives CASSLWSNQPQHF.